This entry lists 20 T cell receptor beta chains sequenced from one sample in a study of shared clonotypes between healthy human individuals. Naive CD8 cells lacked CD45RO and underwent positive selection for CCR7, leaving out terminally differentiated effector memory CD45RA+ cells. Sequencing was performed with immunoSEQ multiplex PCR; in TCRdb, only in-frame clones are kept and a portion is missing. Of about 2 million clones listed, about 95% are singletons. The sample consisted of naive CD8+ T cells sorted from blood. These receptors came from a young man in good health.

The chain recombines TRBV27 with TRBJ2-7, with D possibly TRBD1 on 6 matching bases. The V and J ends lost 2 bases and 3 bases respectively, with 14 bases between them. The germline V gene encodes CDR1 MNHEY and CDR2 SMNVEV (reference sequence). The CDR3 length is 15 residues. The CDR3 sequence: CASSLLAGVDYEQYF. CDR3 bases: TGTGCCAGCAGTTTACTAGCAGGGGTTGACTACGAGCAGTACTTC.

The rearrangement links TRBV30 to TRBJ1-2, with TRBD1 as a possible D gene (6 bases). Trimming pared 0 bases from V and 12 bases from J, leaving 14 bases between. CDR3 length equals 12 residues. Germline-derived CDR1 and CDR2 are GTSNPN and SVGIG (reference sequence). The CDR3 DNA sequence: TGTGCCTGGAGTGTAGGGGGTACAGGCCACACCTTC. Protein: CAWSVGGTGHTF.

The V and J genes are TRBV10-1 and TRBJ2-4, with 7 bases lining up with TRBD2. The trim removed 4 bases at V and 8 bases at J, leaving 8 bases unmatched. The CDR3 is 14 amino acids. Looked up from germline, CDR1 is WNHNN and CDR2 is SYGVQD (reference sequence). CDR3 sequence: CASSATDRGDIQYF. For the CDR3, the DNA is TGCGCCAGCAGTGCCACTGATCGGGGGGACATTCAGTACTTC.

V gene TRBV6-5 combines with J gene TRBJ2-1; D remains unclear. The CDR3 length is 13 residues. The germline V and J ends were trimmed by 4 bases and 8 bases, with 12 bases remaining between them. CDR1 and CDR2 from the germline V gene are MNHEY and SVGAGI. CDR3 amino acids: CASSSLPVYEQFF. In DNA form, the CDR3 reads TGTGCCAGCAGTTCACTCCCGGTGTATGAGCAGTTCTTC.

The chain combines TRBV28 with TRBJ2-5, with 7 bases lining up with TRBD1. CDR1 is MDHEN and CDR2 is SYDVKM in the germline V gene. The J segment lost 1 base and the V segment lost 10 bases, leaving 9 bases of the junction unmatched. CDR3 length equals 14 residues. In DNA form, the CDR3 reads TGTGCCACCTCAAGTGGGACAGCCCAAGAGACCCAGTACTTC. Its protein is CATSSGTAQETQYF.

The genes are TRBV15 and TRBJ2-1; the D gene is possibly TRBD2 (6 bases). CDR1 is LNHNV, CDR2 YYDKDF, per germline (reference sequence). There are 15 residues in the CDR3. V lost 0 bases to trimming and J lost 8 bases, with 14 bases between them. In DNA, the CDR3 is TGTGCCACCAGCAGAGATAGAGGAGGGCGTGATGAGCAGTTCTTC. The encoded protein is CATSRDRGGRDEQFF.

V gene TRBV6-6 combines with J gene TRBJ2-5, with D possibly called TRBD1 or TRBD2 (5 bases each). The germline V gene encodes CDR1 MNHNY and CDR2 SVGAGI (reference sequence). This CDR3 spans 13 amino acids. With 8 bases removed from V and 1 base from J, the gap between germline ends came to 11 bases. The chain's CDR3 is CASSGQTQETQYF. In nucleotides, the CDR3 is TGTGCCAGCTCGGGGCAGACCCAAGAGACCCAGTACTTC.

The chain combines TRBV27 with TRBJ1-2; the D is unclear. This CDR3 spans 12 amino acids. CDR1 is MNHEY and CDR2 is SMNVEV in the germline V gene (reference sequence). The V and J ends lost 6 bases and 1 base respectively, with 6 bases between them. Here the CDR3 reads CASRSDNYGYTF. In nucleotides, the CDR3 is TGTGCCAGCAGGTCAGATAACTATGGCTACACCTTC.

This sequence joins TRBV7-2 and TRBJ2-5, with 10 bases aligning to TRBD2. This CDR3 spans 16 amino acids. The trim removed 5 bases at V and 7 bases at J, leaving 13 bases unmatched. Germline values: CDR1 SGHTA, CDR2 FQGNSA. CDR3 sequence: CASSPSLAGVKATQYF. The CDR3 DNA follows: TGTGCCAGCAGCCCGAGTCTAGCGGGGGTGAAGGCGACCCAGTACTTC.

The V and J genes are TRBV7-6 and TRBJ2-7; 7 bases map to TRBD2. From germline, CDR1 is SGHVS and CDR2 FNYEAQ. The V and J ends lost 5 bases and 0 bases, in that order; junction bases with no gene match: 10. The CDR3 totals 16 residues. The CDR3 here is CASSHPLAGDSYEQYF. CDR3 DNA: TGTGCCAGCAGCCATCCGTTGGCGGGAGACTCCTACGAGCAGTACTTC.

The chain uses TRBV5-8 and TRBJ1-4, with a possible D match to TRBD1 (6 bases). The CDR3 loop spans 14 amino acids. Per the germline V gene, CDR1 is SGHTS and CDR2 is YDEGEE. Trimming took off 0 bases at V and 7 bases at J, with 10 bases between the two ends. CDR3 sequence (DNA): TGTGCCAGCAGCTTGGAAAGGGACACTGAAAAACTGTTTTTT. It is translated as CASSLERDTEKLFF. The full variable domain, with the rest looked up from reference TRBV5-8 and TRBJ1-4, is EAGVTQSPTHLIKTRGQQATLRCSPISGHTSVYWYQQALGLGLQFLLWYDEGEERNRGNFPPRFSGRQFPNYSSELNVNALELEDSALYLCASSLERDTEKLFFGSGTQLSVL.

The genes are TRBV27 and TRBJ2-3; 7 bases agree with TRBD2. With 5 bases clipped from V and 2 bases from J, the junction kept 19 bases outside the gene matches. CDR1 is MNHEY and CDR2 is SMNVEV in the germline V gene (reference sequence). The CDR3 is 19 residues long. CDR3 coding DNA: TGTGCCAGCAGTAACGCCCTTGGGGGGGGAGAAGGGGTCACAGATACGCAGTATTTT. This codes for CASSNALGGGEGVTDTQYF.

The V call is TRBV4-3, the J call TRBJ2-1, with 9 bases fitting TRBD1. Germline-derived CDR1 and CDR2 are LGHNA and YSLEER. The CDR3 length is 13 residues. J was trimmed by 9 bases and V by 0 bases; bases with no gene match: 0. The CDR3 spells CASSQEGQGEQFF. The CDR3 nucleotides read TGCGCCAGCAGCCAAGAGGGACAGGGTGAGCAGTTCTTC.

This sequence joins TRBV27 and TRBJ2-3, with D perhaps TRBD2 (5 bases). This CDR3 has 16 residues. Germline lookup yields CDR1 MNHEY and CDR2 SMNVEV (reference sequence). V shed 4 bases and J shed 4 bases, with 18 bases lying between them. This CDR3 is CASSSVGFGGADTQYF. CDR3 DNA: TGTGCCAGCAGTTCTGTCGGTTTTGGAGGCGCAGATACGCAGTATTTT.

The chain combines TRBV11-3 with TRBJ2-1; 10 bases fit TRBD1. This CDR3 contains 16 residues. Germline assignment: CDR1 SGHNT and CDR2 YENEEA. Germline trimming cut 0 bases from V and 5 bases from J; bases unmatched to any gene: 4. This CDR3 reads CASSLEGTGENNEQFF. The CDR3 DNA reads TGTGCCAGCAGCTTAGAAGGGACAGGGGAGAACAATGAGCAGTTCTTC. Full variable domain (missing parts from reference TRBV11-3 and TRBJ2-1): EAGVVQSPRYKIIEKKQPVAFWCNPISGHNTLYWYLQNLGQGPELLIRYENEEAVDDSQLPKDRFSAERLKGVDSTLKIQPAELGDSAVYLCASSLEGTGENNEQFFGPGTRLTVL.

The chain employs TRBV5-4 and TRBJ2-3; D is perhaps TRBD1 (6 bases). The germline V gene encodes CDR1 SGHNT and CDR2 YYREEE (reference sequence). The CDR3 extends over 14 amino acids. V dropped 0 bases and J dropped 2 bases, with 7 bases sitting between them. The CDR3 sequence is CASSLGQATDTQYF. CDR3 bases: TGTGCCAGCAGCTTGGGACAGGCCACAGATACGCAGTATTTT.

This chain connects TRBV7-3 to TRBJ1-1, with TRBD1 as a possible D gene (6 bases). Germline V gene lookup returns CDR1 SGHTA and CDR2 FQGTGA. CDR3 size: 14 residues. Between the trimmed V and J ends, which lost 5 bases and 6 bases, there was a span of 16 bases. CDR3 DNA: TGTGCCAGCAGCCCCGGGGGCCCGTCGGCTGAAGCTTTCTTT. Amino acid sequence: CASSPGGPSAEAFF.

V gene TRBV5-6 combines with J gene TRBJ2-1; TRBD2 might be the D (6 bases). V was clipped by 6 bases and J by 4 bases, with 14 bases between them. This CDR3 is built from 14 residues. Germline CDR1 and CDR2: SGHDT and YYEEEE. CDR3 protein: CASTRGTGYNEQFF. The CDR3 bases are TGTGCCAGCACTCGAGGGACTGGGTACAATGAGCAGTTCTTC. Full variable domain (outside the CDR3, taken from reference TRBV5-6 and TRBJ2-1): DAGVTQSPTHLIKTRGQQVTLRCSPKSGHDTVSWYQQALGQGPQFIFQYYEEEERQRGNFPDRFSGHQFPNYSSELNVNALLLGDSALYLCASTRGTGYNEQFFGPGTRLTVL.

The chain links TRBV27 to TRBJ2-7; 10 bases match TRBD2. Germline CDR1 MNHEY, CDR2 SMNVEV (reference sequence). The CDR3 length is 14 residues. The J segment lost 10 bases and the V segment lost 6 bases, leaving 12 bases of the junction unmatched. The CDR3 DNA reads as TGTGCCAGCAGACCCGGAGGGGCTAGCGGGGGCCAGTACTTC. Translated: CASRPGGASGGQYF.

The chain couples TRBV11-2 to TRBJ1-3; a possible D gene is TRBD1 (5 bases). Germline V CDR1 and CDR2: SGHAT, FQNNGV. The ends were cut back, 0 bases at V and 0 bases at J, with 12 bases in the middle. The CDR3 sequence is 17 residues long. This chain's CDR3 is CASSLEPTVHSGNTIYF. The DNA for the CDR3 is TGTGCCAGCAGCTTAGAACCGACAGTCCACTCTGGAAACACCATATATTTT.